This T cell receptor beta chain appears in the sequencing data of a study of blood T cell repertoires in COVID-19. Across the whole study: Donors in the United States, Italy and Spain gave samples during acute or convalescent COVID-19.

This clone was detected only a few times. As originally analysed: Amplification from reference gene primers served as the basis for estimated nucleated cell counts. TCRdb's copy holds only in-frame clones and misses some; the assay was immunoSEQ multiplex PCR. V and J calls and clone size are as listed in that table; D and trimming were resolved from the DNA. Of over 95,000 clones in the sample, approximately 84% are singletons; the top ten hold roughly 1.6%. The germline V gene encodes CDR1 SGHKS and CDR2 YYEKEE (reference sequence). The CDR3 is 13 amino acids. Trimming took 4 bases from V and 8 from J; bases not matched to a gene: 6.

The TCR originated in a man aged 50 or older with acute or convalescent COVID-19. The chain carries TRBV5-5 and TRBJ2-3; 8 bases line up with TRBD1. Material for sequencing was peripheral blood. The CDR3 nucleotides are TGTGCCAGCAGCGGTGGACAGGGAGGTACGCAGTATTTT. Protein: CASSGGQGGTQYF. Using reference TRBV5-5 and TRBJ2-3 for the parts outside the CDR3, the full variable domain is DAGVTQSPTHLIKTRGQQVTLRCSPISGHKSVSWYQQVLGQGPQFIFQYYEKEERGRGNFPDRFSARQFPNYSSELNVNALLLGDSALYLCASSGGQGGTQYFGPGTRLTVL.